Presented here are 14 T cell receptor beta chains from one specimen sequenced in a study of blood T cell repertoires in COVID-19. Assay used: immunoSEQ multiplex PCR; TCRdb lists only in-frame clones, some missing. The table includes approximately 300,000 clones, about nine tenths detected once. The sample was PBMCs or T cells enriched from blood (not recorded which). The receptors originated from a woman between 25 and 40 years old who had recovered from COVID-19.

The J gene is TRBJ2-1, the V gene TRBV7-2; TRBD2 is a possible D gene (6 bases). Trimming removed 5 bases at V and 7 bases at J, with 15 bases between. This CDR3 comprises 14 residues. CDR1 SGHTA and CDR2 FQGNSA come from the germline V gene. For the CDR3, the DNA is TGTGCCAGCAGCGAGGTGGCTAGCGTTAATGAGCAGTTCTTC. Protein sequence: CASSEVASVNEQFF.

The chain recombines TRBV11-1 with TRBJ2-2; TRBD1 might be the D (6 bases). CDR3 size: 16 residues. The germline V gene encodes CDR1 SGHAT and CDR2 FQDESV (reference sequence). The V gene lost 8 bases and the J gene lost 0 bases, with 16 bases spanning the gap. The chain's CDR3 is CASHSDRWTNTGELFF. DNA of the CDR3: TGTGCCAGCCATTCCGACAGGTGGACGAACACCGGGGAGCTGTTTTTT.

V is TRBV6-5 and J is TRBJ2-7; 10 bases agree with TRBD1. The CDR3 extends over 14 amino acids. CDR1 and CDR2 (germline): MNHEY, SVGAGI. V lost 5 bases and J lost 1; bases outside the gene matches: 2. CDR3 nucleotide sequence: TGTGCCAGCAGTCCGGGACAGGGGTCCTACGAGCAGTACTTC. This codes for CASSPGQGSYEQYF.

J is TRBJ2-7 and V is TRBV7-9; 9 bases are a match to TRBD1. This CDR3 comprises 15 residues. With V trimmed by 3 bases and J by 8 bases, 11 bases remained unmatched. Germline-derived CDR1 and CDR2 are SEHNR and FQNEAQ (reference sequence). CDR3 amino acids: CASSLVGQGNEKQYF. The CDR3 nucleotides read TGTGCCAGCAGCTTGGTGGGACAGGGTAACGAAAAGCAGTACTTC.

The chain is built from TRBV29-1 and TRBJ2-7, with 8 bases that match TRBD1. Per germline, CDR1 SQVTM and CDR2 ANQGSEA. The CDR3 loop spans 12 amino acids. The V segment lost 5 bases and the J segment 7 bases; nucleotides outside the gene matches: 7. The CDR3 here is CSVWDRTPEQYF. DNA of the CDR3: TGCAGCGTTTGGGACAGGACGCCGGAGCAGTACTTC.

The chain uses TRBV5-1 and TRBJ2-1; 14 nucleotides match TRBD2. Germline-derived CDR1 and CDR2 are SGHRS and YFSETQ. The length of the CDR3 is 16 residues. V dropped 4 bases and J dropped 5; count of bases not matched to a gene: 5. DNA for the CDR3: TGCGCCAGCAGCAGAGGGACTAGCGGGAGCCACAATGAGCAGTTCTTC. Protein: CASSRGTSGSHNEQFF.

The chain links TRBV2 to TRBJ2-1; the D gene is possibly TRBD1 (7 bases). Germline V lookup: CDR1 SNHLY, CDR2 FYNNEI. The V end was cut by 6 bases, the J end by 5 bases, with 17 bases between. The CDR3 contains 15 residues. This CDR3 reads CASRDRDSLHNEQFF. In DNA form, the CDR3 reads TGTGCCAGCAGAGACAGGGACTCGCTCCACAATGAGCAGTTCTTC. The whole variable domain, filled in from reference TRBV2 and TRBJ2-1, reads EPEVTQTPSHQVTQMGQEVILRCVPISNHLYFYWYRQILGQKVEFLVSFYNNEISEKSEIFDDQFSVERPDGSNFTLKIRSTKLEDSAMYFCASRDRDSLHNEQFFGPGTRLTVL.

The chain couples TRBV20-1 to TRBJ2-5; 9 nucleotides agree with TRBD2. Germline values: CDR1 DFQATT, CDR2 SNEGSKA (reference sequence). The trim removed 3 bases at V and 5 bases at J, leaving 13 bases unmatched. The CDR3 totals 16 residues. The CDR3 region is CSASLAGVMFGETQYF. The CDR3 DNA sequence: TGCAGTGCTAGTTTAGCGGGAGTAATGTTTGGGGAGACCCAGTACTTC.

The CDR3 reads CATSDPTGDVAEQYF. The CDR3 DNA follows: TGTGCCACCAGTGATCCGACAGGGGATGTAGCCGAGCAGTACTTC. The J gene is TRBJ2-7, the V gene TRBV24-1; 8 bases agree with TRBD1. The germline V gene has CDR1 KGHDR and CDR2 SFDVKD. The V segment lost 3 bases and the J segment 6 bases; nucleotides outside the gene matches: 9. The CDR3 is 15 residues long.

The chain carries TRBV5-5 and TRBJ2-1; 10 bases match TRBD2. CDR3 length: 16 residues. From germline, CDR1 is SGHKS and CDR2 YYEKEE (reference sequence). J was trimmed by 0 bases and V by 2 bases; bases with no gene match: 2. The chain's CDR3 is CASSLAGGSSYNEQFF. The CDR3 DNA is TGTGCCAGCAGCTTAGCGGGGGGGAGCTCCTACAATGAGCAGTTCTTC.

V is TRBV19 and J is TRBJ2-3; no reliable D call. The CDR3 is 14 residues long. V was shortened by 3 bases and J by 2 bases, with 9 bases between the two germline ends. Germline CDR1 is LNHDA and CDR2 is SQIVND (reference sequence). CDR3 sequence: CASSIRVNTDTQYF. The CDR3 DNA sequence: TGTGCCAGTAGTATTCGGGTCAACACAGATACGCAGTATTTT. The full variable domain, in which reference TRBV19 and TRBJ2-3 provide the parts outside the CDR3, is DGGITQSPKYLFRKEGQNVTLSCEQNLNHDAMYWYRQDPGQGLRLIYYSQIVNDFQKGDIAEGYSVSREKKESFPLTVTSAQKNPTAFYLCASSIRVNTDTQYFGPGTRLTVL.

The chain links TRBV4-1 to TRBJ2-4; 7 bases are a match to TRBD2. V was clipped by 3 bases and J by 1 base; unmatched bases: 9. The CDR3 contains 17 residues. The germline V gene has CDR1 MGHRA and CDR2 YSYEKL. CDR3 protein: CASSHPGGYGAKNIQYF. The CDR3 DNA follows: TGCGCCAGCAGCCACCCCGGGGGGTACGGTGCCAAAAACATTCAGTACTTC.

This chain joins TRBV7-9 and TRBJ1-5; D is undetermined. This CDR3 comprises 13 residues. Trimming took 1 base from V and 5 from J, leaving 6 bases between them. The germline V gene encodes CDR1 SEHNR and CDR2 FQNEAQ (reference sequence). The CDR3: CASSLGGDQPQHF. The CDR3 DNA is TGTGCCAGCAGCTTAGGAGGCGATCAGCCCCAGCATTTT.

The chain employs TRBV28 and TRBJ1-1; D gene uncertain. The CDR3 consists of 13 residues. V gave up 6 bases and J gave up 5 bases, with 13 bases separating them. Germline V gene lookup returns CDR1 MDHEN and CDR2 SYDVKM. CDR3 residues: CASRRDLGTEAFF. CDR3 in DNA: TGTGCCAGCAGGCGCGACTTAGGAACTGAAGCTTTCTTT. Based on the CDR3 plus reference TRBV28 and TRBJ1-1, the full variable domain is DVKVTQSSRYLVKRTGEKVFLECVQDMDHENMFWYRQDPGLGLRLIYFSYDVKMKEKGDIPEGYSVSREKKERFSLILESASTNQTSMYLCASRRDLGTEAFFGQGTRLTVV.